This TCR beta chain came from a study of shared clonotypes between healthy human individuals. Study context: Three plates each covered CD4 naive and memory; CD8 naive two, CD8 memory one.

The authors' processing: ImmunoSEQ only sent back junction sequences with no quality scores, so filtering was done differently. Data came from immunoSEQ multiplex PCR; TCRdb stores just in-frame clones and leaves some out. V and J calls plus clone size are reproduced from that table; the DNA served to infer D and trimming. The sample lists some 800,000 clones, more than 85% occurring once. Selected positively for CCR7 and CD45RO-negative, naive CD8 cells excluded terminally differentiated effector memory CD45RA+ cells. All the donors were Caucasian adults who lived in Nashville, Tennessee. Germline CDR1 and CDR2: WNHNN and SYGVQD (reference sequence). J gave up 6 bases and V 8 bases, and 4 bases lay outside the gene matches. This CDR3 has 12 residues. This clone was found once.

The origin of this receptor is a man aged 30 to 39 in good health. Sequencing was carried out using naive CD8+ T cells sorted from blood. The chain combines TRBV10-1 with TRBJ1-1, with 9 bases matching TRBD1. In nucleotides, the CDR3 is TGCGCCAGCGGGACAGGGTCTTCTGAAGCTTTCTTT. Its translation is CASGTGSSEAFF.